A single sample is the source of the 24 T cell receptor beta chains below, sequenced in a study of beta chain features in type 1 diabetes. Findings and limits, study-wide: TCRB CDR3s were moderately but significantly shorter in Type 1 diabetes patients in all four CD4+ subsets.

No cognate antigen is known for these TCRs. Investigators reverse transcribed all isolated RNA, so they sequenced expressed TCRB transcripts. Only in-frame clones appear in the TCRdb table, and some are missing; sequencing was by immunoSEQ multiplex PCR. The data hold around 710,000 clones, with around 12% observed a single time. Sequences were obtained from naive CD4+ T cells from blood. These receptors came from a man younger than 45 with type 1 diabetes.

The chain couples TRBV30 to TRBJ2-3; 9 bases are shared with TRBD2. V gave up 5 bases and J gave up 5 bases; unmatched junction bases: 11. This CDR3 is 15 amino acids long. CDR1 GTSNPN and CDR2 SVGIG come from the germline V gene (reference sequence). CDR3 residues: CAWDGLAGVGDTQYF. The CDR3 nucleotides read TGTGCCTGGGACGGTTTAGCGGGGGTAGGAGATACGCAGTATTTT.

This clone was found a few times. The chain recombines TRBV7-9 with TRBJ2-7; 9 positions agree with TRBD1. CDR1 and CDR2 from the germline V gene are SEHNR and FQNEAQ (reference sequence). Trimming took 8 bases from V and 2 from J; bases not matched to a gene: 1. The length of the CDR3 is 12 residues. For the CDR3, the DNA is TGTGCCAGCGGGGACAGGGCCTACGAGCAGTACTTC. It encodes CASGDRAYEQYF.

This clone was counted between two and nine times. Additional DNA sequences in this sample encode the identical CDR3. V gene TRBV30 combines with J gene TRBJ1-5, with D maybe TRBD1 (5 bases). CDR3 length: 13 amino acids. Germline CDR1 GTSNPN, CDR2 SVGIG (reference sequence). Trimming shortened V by 0 bases and J by 7 bases, and 10 bases separated the two germline ends. As DNA, the CDR3 is TGTGCCTGGAGTGTAACGGGGGACCAGCCCCAGCATTTT. It specifies CAWSVTGDQPQHF.

The table lists this clone with a few counts. The rearrangement joins TRBV25-1 to TRBJ2-3; a weak D match, TRBD1 (5 bases). The CDR3 runs to 17 residues. Germline assignment: CDR1 MGHDK and CDR2 SYGVNS. Trimming left V 2 bases short and J 2 bases short, with 17 bases between. The CDR3 region is CASSELRAHPDTDTQYF. The CDR3 DNA is TGTGCCAGCAGTGAACTCAGGGCTCACCCTGACACAGATACGCAGTATTTT.

This chain connects TRBV7-2 to TRBJ1-6; D is uncertain. Germline V gene lookup returns CDR1 SGHTA and CDR2 FQGNSA. The CDR3 is made up of 12 amino acids. Trimming took 7 bases from V and 7 from J, leaving 8 bases between them. The CDR3 here is CASMRENSPLHF. CDR3 coding DNA: TGTGCCAGCATGAGGGAGAATTCACCCCTCCACTTT.

V gene TRBV7-9 combines with J gene TRBJ1-6; TRBD1 matches at 7 bases. With 2 bases clipped from V and 8 bases from J, the junction kept 6 bases outside the gene matches. The length of the CDR3 is 15 residues. Germline CDR1 and CDR2: SEHNR and FQNEAQ (reference sequence). CDR3 sequence: CASSLSTGTDSPLHF. The CDR3 DNA sequence: TGTGCCAGCAGCTTATCGACAGGGACTGATTCACCCCTCCACTTT.

This clone was recorded a few times. The rearrangement uses TRBV28 and TRBJ2-3; D not resolved. Trimming cost V 7 bases and J 2 bases, with 13 bases left between them. This CDR3 is 14 amino acids long. Germline values: CDR1 MDHEN, CDR2 SYDVKM. The CDR3 region has the DNA TGTGCCAGCACCCCCTTGCTGCCCACAGATACGCAGTATTTT. This translates into CASTPLLPTDTQYF.

The V gene is TRBV29-1, the J gene TRBJ2-7, with 10 bases lining up with TRBD1. The germline gives CDR1 SQVTM, CDR2 ANQGSEA. The CDR3 runs to 14 residues. Trimming cost V 3 bases and J 5 bases; bases outside gene matches: 7. In nucleotides, the CDR3 is TGCAGCGTTGATGCCGACAGGGGGCGCAACGAGCAGTACTTC. This encodes CSVDADRGRNEQYF.

This clone has more than one count but fewer than ten. The chain carries TRBV6-5 and TRBJ2-3, with 10 bases identical to TRBD2. Trimming cost V 0 bases and J 4 bases; bases outside gene matches: 4. CDR3 size: 16 residues. The germline V gene has CDR1 MNHEY and CDR2 SVGAGI. The CDR3 reads CASSYSTLAGADTQYF. For the CDR3, the DNA is TGTGCCAGCAGTTACTCGACGCTAGCGGGGGCAGATACGCAGTATTTT.

The gene calls are TRBV27 and TRBJ1-4; 8 bases line up with TRBD1. V shed 10 bases, J shed 8 bases, and the junction held 12 bases outside the gene matches. The CDR3 sequence is 14 residues long. Germline CDR1 MNHEY, CDR2 SMNVEV (reference sequence). CDR3 loop: CATRQGQGLEKLFF. The DNA of the CDR3 is TGTGCCACTCGACAAGGACAGGGTTTAGAAAAACTGTTTTTT. The entire variable domain, with the rest obtained from reference TRBV27 and TRBJ1-4, is as follows: EAQVTQNPRYLITVTGKKLTVTCSQNMNHEYMSWYRQDPGLGLRQIYYSMNVEVTDKGDVPEGYKVSRKEKRNFPLILESPSPNQTSLYFCATRQGQGLEKLFFGSGTQLSVL.

The table lists this clone with a few counts. This sequence joins TRBV6-6 and TRBJ1-6; D is perhaps TRBD1 (6 bases). CDR1 and CDR2 from the germline V gene are MNHNY and SVGAGI (reference sequence). Trimming removed 5 bases from V and 9 bases from J, with 17 bases in between. This CDR3 region has 15 residues. The CDR3 sequence is CASSPLGGGASPLHF. The CDR3 DNA reads as TGTGCCAGCAGTCCACTCGGAGGGGGAGCTTCACCCCTCCACTTT.

This clone was seen more than once but under ten times. This rearrangement joins TRBV10-3 to TRBJ1-6; D gene unclear. Trimming left V 0 bases short and J 9 bases short, with 3 bases between. Germline assignment: CDR1 ENHRY and CDR2 SYGVKD. The CDR3 is made up of 12 amino acids. CDR3 sequence reads: CAISESSSPLHF. DNA for the CDR3: TGTGCCATCAGTGAGTCCAGTTCACCCCTCCACTTT.

The V call is TRBV10-3, the J call TRBJ2-5, with D perhaps TRBD1 (5 bases). Germline values: CDR1 ENHRY, CDR2 SYGVKD. The length of the CDR3 is 14 residues. Trimming shortened V by 0 bases and J by 3 bases, and 8 bases separated the two germline ends. For the CDR3, the DNA is TGTGCCATCAGTGAGTCGGGCAGGGAAGAGACCCAGTACTTC. This gives the protein CAISESGREETQYF.

This clone was detected only a few times. The genes are TRBV2 and TRBJ1-5, with D perhaps TRBD1 (5 bases). CDR1 SNHLY and CDR2 FYNNEI come from the germline V gene. The V gene lost 5 bases and the J gene lost 4 bases, with 9 bases spanning the gap. The CDR3 runs 13 residues. CDR3 region: CASSSDSNQPQHF. CDR3 DNA: TGTGCCAGCAGTTCTGACAGTAATCAGCCCCAGCATTTT.

This clone has a handful of counts. Relative to the germline gene, one junction end is altered; a read error may explain this. The rearrangement uses TRBV11-3 and TRBJ1-6; D is perhaps TRBD1 (5 bases). The germline V gene has CDR1 SGHNT and CDR2 YENEEA. This CDR3 comprises 16 residues. CDR3 in DNA: TGTGCCAGCAGATTAGCAGGGAGCTCCTATAATTCACCCCTCCACTTT. Translation: CASRLAGSSYNSPLHF.

This clone has only a few counts. The chain is built from TRBV7-9 and TRBJ2-1; D possibly matches TRBD1 or TRBD2 (5 bases each). V gave up 0 bases and J gave up 10 bases, with 13 bases separating them. Germline CDR1 and CDR2: SEHNR and FQNEAQ (reference sequence). There are 14 residues in the CDR3. CDR3 loop: CASSLAPGRGEQFF. Here the CDR3 DNA reads TGTGCCAGCAGCTTAGCGCCGGGGCGAGGGGAGCAGTTCTTC.

A few counts support this clone. The CDR3 does not close with the conserved phenylalanine or tryptophan, likely indicating a read error. It is unclear where the CDR3 begins or ends on the DNA, so no DNA is shown, and the CDR3 is as TCRdb lists it. This chain joins TRBV30 and TRBJ1-2. Termini included, the CDR3 measures 11 amino acids. Per germline, CDR1 GTSNPN and CDR2 SVGIG (reference sequence). The CDR3 reads CACWEGHGVSL.

This clone was seen more than once but under ten times. CDR3 sequence: CASTPSGDSPLHF. In DNA, the CDR3 is TGTGCCAGCACCCCGTCCGGAGATTCACCCCTCCACTTT. The rearrangement uses TRBV5-4 and TRBJ1-6; D remains ambiguous. Germline loops: CDR1 SGHNT, CDR2 YYREEE (reference sequence). Trimming took 6 bases from V and 8 from J, leaving 12 bases between them. The CDR3 is 13 amino acids.

This clone was recorded a few times. V usage is TRBV7-2 and J usage is TRBJ2-7; a weak D match, TRBD1 (6 bases). Deletions cut 3 bases from V and 5 bases from J, with 8 bases between. The CDR3 consists of 12 residues. Per the germline V gene, CDR1 is SGHTA and CDR2 is FQGNSA. As DNA, the CDR3 is TGTGCCAGCAGCTTGTGGGGGCACGAGCAGTACTTC. This sequence encodes CASSLWGHEQYF.

The CDR3 DNA follows: TGCAGCGCTGGTGCGGAGATGAACACTGAAGCTTTCTTT. This translates into CSAGAEMNTEAFF. The chain has TRBV29-1 and TRBJ1-1, with D unclear. Per the germline V gene, CDR1 is SQVTM and CDR2 is ANQGSEA. There are 13 residues in the CDR3. V was pared by 7 bases and J by 0 bases, with 12 bases between. Using reference TRBV29-1 and TRBJ1-1 for the parts outside the CDR3, the full variable domain is SAVISQKPSRDICQRGTSLTIQCQVDSQVTMMFWYRQQPGQSLTLIATANQGSEATYESGFVIDKFPISRPNLTFSTLTVSNMSPEDSSIYLCSAGAEMNTEAFFGQGTRLTVV.

This clone was seen a few times. The rearrangement joins TRBV19 to TRBJ1-2; a possible D gene is TRBD1 (5 bases). Germline V lookup: CDR1 LNHDA, CDR2 SQIVND (reference sequence). Deletions cut 4 bases from V and 4 bases from J, with 10 bases between. This CDR3 contains 13 residues. The CDR3 DNA reads as TGTGCCAGTAGTAAAAGACAGACCTATGGCTACACCTTC. Amino acids: CASSKRQTYGYTF.

This clone occurred a few times. This sequence joins TRBV4-3 and TRBJ1-2, with D unresolved. The germline V gene encodes CDR1 LGHNA and CDR2 YSLEER. V was trimmed by 1 base and J by 2 bases, leaving 14 bases between them. The CDR3 has 16 amino acids. CDR3 region: CASSQGHEQINYGYTF. The CDR3 nucleotides are TGCGCCAGCAGCCAAGGGCATGAACAGATCAACTATGGCTACACCTTC.

This clone has only a few counts. The CDR3: CASSQGVGANVLTF. In nucleotides, the CDR3 is TGTGCCAGTTCCCAGGGGGTTGGGGCCAACGTCCTGACTTTC. This chain connects TRBV19 to TRBJ2-6, with TRBD1 identical over 7 bases. The V gene's germline CDR1 is LNHDA and CDR2 SQIVND (reference sequence). V shed 8 bases and J 3 bases; nucleotides not matched to a gene: 4. CDR3 length equals 14 residues.

The rearrangement links TRBV7-9 to TRBJ2-7; 8 nucleotides line up with TRBD1. The J segment lost 4 bases and the V segment lost 5 bases, leaving 4 bases of the junction unmatched. The germline CDR1 and CDR2 sequences are SEHNR and FQNEAQ (reference sequence). The CDR3 contains 13 residues. The CDR3 DNA sequence: TGTGCCAGCAGCACTCGACAGGGGTACGAGCAGTACTTC. Translating it yields CASSTRQGYEQYF.